The present T cell receptor beta chain was sequenced within a study of shared clonotypes between healthy human individuals. Every one of the donors was a Caucasian adult that lived in Nashville, Tennessee. The germline V gene has CDR1 GTSNPN and CDR2 SVGIG (reference sequence). The CDR3 has 15 amino acids. The V and J ends lost 7 bases and 1 base respectively, with 17 bases between them. This table comes from immunoSEQ multiplex PCR, and its TCRdb copy is limited to in-frame clones, with some not included. The sample records about 2.3 million clones, 80% to 95% being singletons. The receptor comes from a man younger than 30 in good health. Some clones in this sample may be carry-over from other donors' samples. This chain links TRBV30 with TRBJ1-5, with a tentative D call TRBD1 (5 bases). Sequenced sample: naive CD4+ T cells from PBMCs. Stated subset: CD45RA+ positively selected. The CDR3 spells CALQGPGESNQPQHF. CDR3 DNA: TGTGCCTTACAAGGTCCGGGGGAGAGCAATCAGCCCCAGCATTTT.